The next 26 T cell receptor beta chains were all read from a single sample in a study of Graves' ophthalmopathy and Graves' hyperthyroidism. Amplification from RNA transcripts yielded the TCR beta CDR3 regions. HTBI primers were used in a first-round RT-PCR, which preceded a second-round multiplex PCR. TCRdb used MiXCR to reprocess the multiplex PCR reads, holding one entry per CDR3 protein. The table records some 350,000 distinct CDR3 sequences, about 15% of them present only once. Input material: peripheral blood. These receptors all stem from an adult woman with stable Graves' hyperthyroidism.

In this sample, this clonotype turned up many times. This chain links TRBV28 with TRBJ2-7, with D tentatively TRBD1 (6 bases). Per the germline V gene, CDR1 is MDHEN and CDR2 is SYDVKM. CDR3 length equals 14 residues. The V gene lost 1 base and the J gene lost 5 bases, with 12 bases spanning the gap. In DNA, the CDR3 is TGTGCCAGCAGTTTATTACAGGGTCGGAACGAGCAGTACTTC. This codes for CASSLLQGRNEQYF.

The sample holds many counts of this clonotype. This chain connects TRBV25-1 to TRBJ2-2, with a possible D match to TRBD1 (5 bases). The germline V and J ends were trimmed by 6 bases and 4 bases, with 15 bases remaining between them. CDR1 MGHDK and CDR2 SYGVNS come from the germline V gene. The CDR3 has 15 amino acids. This chain's CDR3 is CASRIGQGGTGELFF. The CDR3 DNA reads as TGTGCCAGCAGAATCGGGCAGGGTGGCACCGGGGAGCTGTTTTTT.

This clonotype was observed many times. The CDR3 loop is CASSLVAGVGYGYTF. As DNA, the CDR3 is TGTGCCAGCAGCTTGGTTGCGGGGGTTGGTTATGGCTACACCTTC. The V and J genes are TRBV5-6 and TRBJ1-2, with D possibly matching TRBD1 (5 bases). CDR3 length equals 15 residues. Germline V lookup: CDR1 SGHDT, CDR2 YYEEEE. V lost 0 bases and J 5 bases, leaving 14 bases between the germline ends.

In this sample, this clonotype turned up many times. The V and J genes are TRBV6-1 and TRBJ2-5, with D perhaps assigned TRBD1 or TRBD2 (6 bases each). The V and J ends lost 7 bases and 5 bases respectively, with 17 bases between them. Per germline, CDR1 MNHNS and CDR2 SASEGT. The CDR3 length is 14 residues. Written as DNA, the CDR3 is TGTGCCAGCATATTGGAGGGTAGGGGGGAGACCCAGTACTTC. Translated: CASILEGRGETQYF.

In this sample, this clonotype turned up many times. The chain carries TRBV19 and TRBJ1-1, with D tentatively TRBD1 (5 bases). V lost 3 bases to trimming and J lost 5 bases, with 13 bases between them. Germline values: CDR1 LNHDA, CDR2 SQIVND (reference sequence). This CDR3 region has 14 residues. The CDR3, as DNA: TGTGCCAGTAGTATCCTCCCGCGGGGGACTGAAGCTTTCTTT. Translating gives CASSILPRGTEAFF. The entire variable domain, with the rest obtained from reference TRBV19 and TRBJ1-1, is as follows: DGGITQSPKYLFRKEGQNVTLSCEQNLNHDAMYWYRQDPGQGLRLIYYSQIVNDFQKGDIAEGYSVSREKKESFPLTVTSAQKNPTAFYLCASSILPRGTEAFFGQGTRLTVV.

This clonotype has ten or more counts. The genes are TRBV27 and TRBJ1-1, with TRBD1 matching over 7 bases. The CDR3 is 13 residues long. Per the germline V gene, CDR1 is MNHEY and CDR2 is SMNVEV (reference sequence). Unmatched junction bases numbered 5, after V lost 6 bases and J lost 4 bases. The DNA of the CDR3 is TGTGCCAGCAGCCCAAGGGGGCCCACTGAAGCTTTCTTT. Its protein is CASSPRGPTEAFF.

This clonotype has just a few counts. The V and J genes are TRBV6-5 and TRBJ1-2; D may be TRBD1 (6 bases). The germline V gene encodes CDR1 MNHEY and CDR2 SVGAGI. The CDR3 runs to 13 residues. V was trimmed by 7 bases and J by 6 bases, leaving 15 bases between them. The CDR3 sequence is CASIKSRGDGYTF. CDR3 sequence (DNA): TGTGCCAGCATTAAGTCCAGGGGAGATGGCTACACCTTC.

This clonotype was seen many times. The chain couples TRBV28 to TRBJ1-2; D is uncertain. Germline V gene lookup returns CDR1 MDHEN and CDR2 SYDVKM. CDR3 length: 13 residues. V lost 4 bases and J lost 4, with 10 bases in between. The CDR3 here is CASSYEVRYGYTF. The DNA for the CDR3 is TGTGCCAGCAGTTACGAGGTCCGCTATGGCTACACCTTC.

The count of this clonotype is one. The chain has TRBV7-9 and TRBJ1-1, with no clear D. The CDR3 consists of 12 residues. The V end lost 5 bases, the J end lost 6 bases, and 10 bases lay between the germline ends. Germline V gene sequence: CDR1 SEHNR, CDR2 FQNEAQ (reference sequence). CDR3 nucleotides: TGTGCCAGCAGCACTACGTTGTCTGAAGCTTTCTTT. Protein: CASSTTLSEAFF.

This chain joins TRBV18 and TRBJ1-3; D not resolved. The CDR3 consists of 15 residues. CDR1 is KGHSH and CDR2 is LQKENI in the germline V gene. Trimming removed 3 bases at V and 0 bases at J, with 9 bases between. The CDR3 sequence is CASSPGEFSGNTIYF. The CDR3 DNA follows: TGTGCCAGCTCACCCGGGGAATTCTCTGGAAACACCATATATTTT.

There are many counts of this clonotype. The rearrangement links TRBV6-2 or TRBV6-3 to TRBJ1-1, with 8 nucleotides matching TRBD1. This CDR3 has 17 residues. The V segment lost 2 bases and the J segment 0 bases; nucleotides outside the gene matches: 8. CDR1 is MNHEY and CDR2 is SVGEGT in the germline V gene. The CDR3 nucleotides are TGTGCCAGCAGTTACCGGACAGGGCAAGGCCTGAACACTGAAGCTTTCTTT. Protein: CASSYRTGQGLNTEAFF.

This clonotype has a handful of counts. The rearrangement uses TRBV3-1 and TRBJ2-1, with TRBD2 matching 7 bases. Trimming cost V 7 bases and J 10 bases; bases outside gene matches: 7. The CDR3 has 12 residues. CDR1 is LGHDT and CDR2 is YNNKEL in the germline V gene (reference sequence). CDR3 loop: CASTGPAGEQFF. The CDR3 DNA sequence: TGTGCCAGCACCGGACCAGCGGGAGAGCAGTTCTTC.

This clonotype was recorded a few times. The rearrangement joins TRBV30 to TRBJ1-5; tentative D call: TRBD1 (6 bases). Trimming took 5 bases from V and 3 from J, leaving 14 bases between them. Germline V gene data show CDR1 as GTSNPN and CDR2 as SVGIG (reference sequence). This CDR3 spans 14 amino acids. DNA for the CDR3: TGTGCCTGGGGACACAGGGACTACAATCAGCCCCAGCATTTT. It specifies CAWGHRDYNQPQHF.

This clonotype was recorded many times. V is TRBV19 and J is TRBJ1-1; no reliable D call. The germline CDR1 and CDR2 sequences are LNHDA and SQIVND (reference sequence). Trimming shortened V by 5 bases and J by 1 base, and 8 bases separated the two germline ends. CDR3 length equals 13 residues. CDR3 DNA sequence: TGTGCCAGTAGTCGGGGAGAGAACACTGAAGCTTTCTTT. It is translated as CASSRGENTEAFF. Complete variable domain (other parts from reference TRBV19 and TRBJ1-1): DGGITQSPKYLFRKEGQNVTLSCEQNLNHDAMYWYRQDPGQGLRLIYYSQIVNDFQKGDIAEGYSVSREKKESFPLTVTSAQKNPTAFYLCASSRGENTEAFFGQGTRLTVV.

This clonotype was found many times. It is likely a read error, because the conserved phenylalanine at the end of the CDR3 is missing. V and J are TRBV12-3 or TRBV12-4 and TRBJ2-7, with 9 bases matching TRBD1. The CDR3 is 16 amino acids. The V gene end was trimmed by 5 bases and the J gene end by 1 base; junction bases not matched to a gene: 9. The CDR3 DNA reads as TGTGCCAGCAGTCCTGGGACAGGGATGGGATCCTACGAGCAGTACCTC. This codes for CASSPGTGMGSYEQYL.

The V call is TRBV28, the J call TRBJ2-7, with D maybe TRBD2 (5 bases). Germline assignment: CDR1 MDHEN and CDR2 SYDVKM. Trimming removed 6 bases at V and 2 bases at J, with 14 bases between. The CDR3 extends over 14 amino acids. The CDR3 is CASSKSTGTYEQYF. DNA for the CDR3: TGTGCCAGCAGCAAATCGACCGGGACCTACGAGCAGTACTTC.

This clonotype was observed many times. J is TRBJ1-2 and V is TRBV6-2 or TRBV6-3, with D unclear. Germline CDR1 and CDR2: MNHEY and SVGEGT. The CDR3 is 13 amino acids. Deletions cut 5 bases from V and 0 bases from J, with 7 bases between. The CDR3 sequence is CASSRGSNYGYTF. As DNA, the CDR3 is TGTGCCAGCAGTCGGGGATCTAACTATGGCTACACCTTC.

This clonotype has a count of ten or more. The chain carries TRBV6-2 or TRBV6-3 and TRBJ1-6; unclear D gene. The germline V and J ends were trimmed by 4 bases and 7 bases, with 17 bases remaining between them. This CDR3 region has 16 residues. The germline V gene has CDR1 MNHEY and CDR2 SVGEGT. CDR3: CASSSTLTTNNSPLHF. CDR3 nucleotides: TGTGCCAGCAGTTCGACACTTACTACCAACAATTCACCCCTCCACTTT.

The chain has TRBV12-3 or TRBV12-4 and TRBJ1-1; D is possibly TRBD1 (5 bases). This CDR3 comprises 14 residues. V was clipped by 5 bases and J by 6 bases, with 16 bases between them. CDR3 sequence reads: CASSTGPTRPEAFF. DNA of the CDR3: TGTGCCAGCAGTACAGGTCCCACCAGACCTGAAGCTTTCTTT.

The rearrangement joins TRBV4-1 to TRBJ1-1, with D possibly TRBD1 on 5 matching bases. This CDR3 region has 15 residues. Germline CDR1 reads MGHRA; CDR2 reads YSYEKL. V was clipped by 2 bases and J by 0 bases, with 10 bases between them. The DNA of the CDR3 is TGCGCCAGCAGCCAAAACGGACACATGAACACTGAAGCTTTCTTT. Amino acids: CASSQNGHMNTEAFF.

Note on this clonotype: Because it lacks the conserved phenylalanine or tryptophan at the end, this CDR3 is likely a read error. The chain employs TRBV6-1 and TRBJ2-7; TRBD2 aligns across 10 bases. Germline CDR1 and CDR2: MNHNS and SASEGT. The CDR3 is made up of 14 amino acids. The trim removed 6 bases at V and 3 bases at J, leaving 5 bases unmatched. Here the CDR3 DNA reads TGTGCCAGCAGCCCCTCTAGCGGGAGCTACGAGCAGTACTAC. This codes for CASSPSSGSYEQYY.

This clonotype was seen at least ten times. The chain combines TRBV28 with TRBJ2-7; unclear D gene. The CDR3 extends over 13 amino acids. The germline gives CDR1 MDHEN, CDR2 SYDVKM. The V end lost 4 bases, the J end lost 3 bases, and 10 bases lay between the germline ends. CDR3 sequence: CASSSSDLYEQYF. The DNA of the CDR3 is TGTGCCAGCAGTTCTTCTGATCTCTACGAGCAGTACTTC.

This clonotype has a count of ten or more. CDR3 nucleotides: TGTGCCAGCAGTGAAGCGCTTCCCGGCGGTTATAGCAATCAGCCCCAGCATTTT. As protein: CASSEALPGGYSNQPQHF. V gene TRBV6-1 combines with J gene TRBJ1-5; D gene ambiguous. V was pared by 0 bases and J by 0 bases, with 15 bases between. The CDR3 has 18 residues. Germline CDR1 and CDR2: MNHNS and SASEGT.

This clonotype was counted many times. The chain carries TRBV24-1 and TRBJ2-4; D tentatively fits TRBD1 or TRBD2 (5 bases each). The ends were cut back, 4 bases at V and 0 bases at J, with 15 bases in the middle. CDR1 and CDR2 (germline): KGHDR, SFDVKD. The CDR3 length is 17 residues. CDR3 in DNA: TGTGCCACCAGTGACCTGGGACGGTGTATAGCCAAAAACATTCAGTACTTC. It yields the protein CATSDLGRCIAKNIQYF.

This clonotype was seen more than once but under ten times. The J gene is TRBJ2-6, the V gene TRBV4-3, with 7 bases lining up with TRBD1. Germline-derived CDR1 and CDR2 are LGHNA and YSLEER. V gave up 2 bases and J gave up 0 bases; unmatched junction bases: 7. The CDR3 has 18 amino acids. Here the CDR3 reads CASSQFGTAISGANVLTF. Written as DNA, the CDR3 is TGCGCCAGCAGCCAATTTGGGACAGCTATCTCTGGGGCCAACGTCCTGACTTTC.

Concerning this clonotype itself: Likely a read error: the CDR3 ends without its conserved phenylalanine or tryptophan. The chain links TRBV20-1 to TRBJ1-1, with unresolved D. The CDR3 totals 13 residues. V lost 3 bases, J lost 3 bases, and 11 bases lay in between. Per the germline V gene, CDR1 is DFQATT and CDR2 is SNEGSKA (reference sequence). Here the CDR3 DNA reads TGCAGTGCTAGCACGGATCTGTACACTGAAGCTTTCTAT. This translates into CSASTDLYTEAFY.